Listed here are 29 T cell receptor beta chains from one sample, sequenced in a study of blood T cell repertoires in COVID-19. Using immunoSEQ multiplex PCR, the repertoire was profiled, and TCRdb retains in-frame clones only, with some absent. The repertoire has under 110,000 clones, less than 85% of them found once; the top ten carry about 1.8%. The material sequenced was peripheral blood. These receptors all come from a woman in her sixties or seventies with active or convalescent COVID-19.

This chain uses TRBV2 with TRBJ1-6; D may be TRBD1 (6 bases). With 11 bases removed from V and 13 bases from J, the gap between germline ends came to 18 bases. The CDR3 is made up of 12 amino acids. Germline CDR1 is SNHLY and CDR2 is FYNNEI. Written as DNA, the CDR3 is TGTGCCTTAGGGGGGGACGGCGCTCCCCTCCACTTT. This translates into CALGGDGAPLHF.

This clone was seen a single time. The rearrangement uses TRBV4-2 and TRBJ1-3; D may be TRBD1 (6 bases). The CDR3 spans 17 residues. The V gene's germline CDR1 is LGHNA and CDR2 YNFKEQ. V was cut by 0 bases and J by 4 bases, with 16 bases left in between. The CDR3 region is CASSQEHNRVYGNTIYF. In DNA, the CDR3 is TGTGCCAGCAGCCAAGAACATAACAGGGTTTACGGAAACACCATATATTTT.

This chain connects TRBV7-9 to TRBJ1-6, with 7 bases that match TRBD1. Per the germline V gene, CDR1 is SEHNR and CDR2 is FQNEAQ (reference sequence). J lost 5 bases, V lost 5 bases, and 6 bases had no gene match. The CDR3 loop spans 15 amino acids. The CDR3 coding sequence is TGTGCCAGCAGCAGACCGGGACAGAATAATTCACCCCTCCACTTT. Residues: CASSRPGQNNSPLHF.

In the case of this clone: Germline and junction disagree at one end, which may indicate a read error. This CDR3 is CASSTTRFTGELFF. CDR3 sequence (DNA): TGTGCTAGCAGCACAACTAGATTCACCGGGGAGCTGTTTTTT. This chain uses TRBV7-7 with TRBJ2-2, with a tentative D call TRBD2 (5 bases). The germline gives CDR1 SSHAT, CDR2 FNYEAQ (reference sequence). CDR3 length equals 14 residues.

The gene calls are TRBV5-1 and TRBJ1-5; no definite D call. The CDR3 loop spans 15 amino acids. Germline lookup yields CDR1 SGHRS and CDR2 YFSETQ. V was cut by 4 bases and J by 0 bases, with 11 bases left in between. The CDR3 loop is CASSPGVYSNQPQHF. CDR3 bases: TGCGCCAGCAGCCCGGGAGTGTATAGCAATCAGCCCCAGCATTTT.

This clone was observed once. One junction end does not reproduce the germline sequence, and a read error may be involved. This sample also contains other DNA sequences that code for the same CDR3. V and J are TRBV9 and TRBJ2-3, with 8 bases aligning to TRBD2. This CDR3 has 15 residues. CDR1 and CDR2 from the germline V gene are SGDLS and YYNGEE. The CDR3 sequence is CASSVAVSGSDTQYF. DNA for the CDR3: TGTGCCAGCAGCGTAGCAGTAAGCGGGAGCGATACGCAATATTTT.

The rearrangement links TRBV7-2 to TRBJ2-7, with TRBD1 matching over 7 bases. The germline V gene encodes CDR1 SGHTA and CDR2 FQGNSA. The junction had 7 bases not matched to a gene; V was cut back by 0 bases and J by 2 bases. This CDR3 region has 16 residues. The CDR3 DNA reads TGTGCCAGCAGCTTAGCGGCGACAGGGCTAACCTACGAGCAGTACTTC. Its translation is CASSLAATGLTYEQYF.

The CDR3 is CASSLSQATEAFF. Written as DNA, the CDR3 is TGTGCCAGCAGCTTAAGCCAGGCCACTGAAGCTTTCTTT. V is TRBV11-2 and J is TRBJ1-1; D ambiguous. Germline V gene data show CDR1 as SGHAT and CDR2 as FQNNGV. The CDR3 is 13 residues long. V dropped 2 bases and J dropped 4 bases, with 8 bases sitting between them.

As DNA, the CDR3 is TGTGCCATCAGTGAGTCCAGTCCAGATACGCAGTATTTT. It encodes CAISESSPDTQYF. This sequence joins TRBV10-3 and TRBJ2-3; D is uncertain. The ends were cut back, 0 bases at V and 4 bases at J, with 5 bases in the middle. Germline CDR1 and CDR2: ENHRY and SYGVKD. The CDR3 covers 13 residues.

The chain uses TRBV3-1 (or the pseudogene TRBV3-2) and TRBJ1-3; perhaps TRBD1 as D (5 bases). V was trimmed by 1 base and J by 0 bases, leaving 7 bases between them. Per the germline V gene, CDR1 is LGHDT and CDR2 is YNNKEL (reference sequence). The CDR3 has 15 residues. The CDR3: CASSQGRDSGNTIYF. CDR3 sequence (DNA): TGTGCCAGCAGCCAAGGCAGGGACTCTGGAAACACCATATATTTT.

The J gene is TRBJ1-4, the V gene TRBV7-2; D is perhaps TRBD1 (5 bases). V was pared by 5 bases and J by 4 bases, with 14 bases between. The CDR3 has 15 residues. In germline, CDR1 is SGHTA, CDR2 FQGNSA. The CDR3 sequence is CASSPEGLGNEKLFF. Written as DNA, the CDR3 is TGTGCCAGCAGCCCCGAGGGACTTGGTAATGAAAAACTGTTTTTT.

CDR3 amino acids: CASSASGAAYNEQFF. DNA for the CDR3: TGTGCCAGCAGTGCTTCGGGAGCGGCCTACAATGAGCAGTTCTTC. The V gene is TRBV6-2 or TRBV6-3, the J gene TRBJ2-1; TRBD2 might be the D (6 bases). V was trimmed by 5 bases and J by 2 bases, leaving 13 bases between them. Germline CDR1 reads MNHEY; CDR2 reads SVGEGT. The CDR3 has 15 residues.

The chain has TRBV15 and TRBJ2-7; no firm D call. V lost 3 bases to trimming and J lost 0 bases, with 15 bases between them. This CDR3 is 16 amino acids long. The germline CDR1 and CDR2 sequences are LNHNV and YYDKDF (reference sequence). CDR3 protein: CATSSFERVPSYEQYF. Here the CDR3 DNA reads TGTGCCACCAGCAGCTTTGAGAGAGTACCCTCCTACGAGCAGTACTTC.

The genes are TRBV10-3 and TRBJ1-6; possible D gene TRBD1, 5 bases. Germline CDR1 is ENHRY and CDR2 is SYGVKD. This CDR3 has 14 amino acids. The V gene lost 4 bases and the J gene lost 7 bases, with 11 bases spanning the gap. CDR3 nucleotide sequence: TGTGCCATCAGTGTGACGGGGGGGAATTCACCCCTCCACTTT. It specifies CAISVTGGNSPLHF.

The chain employs TRBV6-2 or TRBV6-3 and TRBJ1-1, with unresolved D. Germline CDR1 is MNHEY and CDR2 is SVGEGT. The CDR3 is made up of 12 amino acids. The germline V and J ends were trimmed by 3 bases and 5 bases, with 7 bases remaining between them. The DNA of the CDR3 is TGTGCCAGCAGTTATGTCTTGACTGAAGCTTTCTTT. Protein: CASSYVLTEAFF.

The chain has TRBV30 and TRBJ2-2; D might be TRBD2 (5 bases). The CDR3 runs 15 residues. Trimming cost V 0 bases and J 4 bases, with 12 bases left between them. The germline V gene encodes CDR1 GTSNPN and CDR2 SVGIG (reference sequence). The CDR3 reads CAWSVLVGSTGELFF. CDR3 coding DNA: TGTGCCTGGAGTGTACTAGTTGGTAGCACCGGGGAGCTGTTTTTT.

This clone showed up just once. CDR3 region: CASSPSLTGGGTDTQYF. In DNA, the CDR3 is TGTGCCAGCTCACCATCTCTAACGGGAGGAGGCACAGATACGCAGTATTTT. The V call is TRBV18, the J call TRBJ2-3, with 7 bases aligning to TRBD2. CDR3 length: 17 amino acids. V trimming: 2 bases; J trimming: 1 base; junction bases outside the gene matches: 9. Germline lookup yields CDR1 KGHSH and CDR2 LQKENI.

The rearrangement uses TRBV28 and TRBJ1-6; 7 bases align to TRBD1. The CDR3 sequence is 15 residues long. Germline V gene data show CDR1 as MDHEN and CDR2 as SYDVKM. Trimming took 3 bases from V and 2 from J; bases not matched to a gene: 1. Here the CDR3 reads CASSFDRAYNSPLHF. The CDR3 DNA reads as TGTGCCAGCAGTTTCGACAGGGCCTATAATTCACCCCTCCACTTT.

This sequence joins TRBV7-9 and TRBJ2-1; TRBD2 matches 11 bases. CDR1 and CDR2 from the germline V gene are SEHNR and FQNEAQ (reference sequence). The CDR3 is 16 residues long. V shed 4 bases, J shed 3 bases, and the junction held 5 bases outside the gene matches. This CDR3 reads CASSSPTSGDYNEQFF. CDR3 DNA: TGTGCCAGCAGCTCTCCGACTAGCGGGGACTACAATGAGCAGTTCTTC.

This chain uses TRBV24-1 with TRBJ2-2, with no clear D. V was pared by 1 base and J by 1 base, with 6 bases between. CDR1 and CDR2 (germline): KGHDR, SFDVKD. The CDR3 runs to 15 residues. The CDR3 sequence is CATSDLERNTGELFF. The CDR3 DNA sequence: TGTGCCACCAGTGATTTAGAGCGGAACACCGGGGAGCTGTTTTTT.

This rearrangement joins TRBV27 to TRBJ2-1; TRBD2 aligns across 10 bases. Germline assignment: CDR1 MNHEY and CDR2 SMNVEV (reference sequence). Unmatched junction bases numbered 7, after V lost 6 bases and J lost 2 bases. The CDR3 loop spans 16 amino acids. CDR3 amino acids: CASSDLAGVPYNEQFF. CDR3 coding DNA: TGTGCCAGCAGCGATCTAGCGGGGGTCCCCTACAATGAGCAGTTCTTC.

This clone was counted a few times. The CDR3 here is CASSYSSGQPQHF. The CDR3 DNA reads TGTGCCAGCAGTTACTCGAGCGGGCAGCCCCAGCATTTT. The chain joins TRBV6-5 to TRBJ1-5; D is unresolved. CDR3 length equals 13 residues. Trimming removed 0 bases from V and 7 bases from J, with 7 bases in between. Germline CDR1 MNHEY, CDR2 SVGAGI.

This chain connects TRBV3-1 (or the pseudogene TRBV3-2) to TRBJ2-1, with D tentatively TRBD2 (5 bases). Trimming stripped 6 bases from V and 7 bases from J, with 7 bases between. CDR1 is LGHDT and CDR2 is YNNKEL in the germline V gene (reference sequence). The CDR3 covers 11 residues. CDR3 nucleotide sequence: TGTGCCAGCAGAGCGGCAAATGAGCAGTTCTTC. This gives the protein CASRAANEQFF.

The CDR3 protein is CASSERVDTEAFF. CDR3 DNA: TGCGCCAGCAGTGAACGGGTCGACACTGAAGCTTTCTTT. The chain employs TRBV10-1 and TRBJ1-1; D ambiguous. Looked up from germline, CDR1 is WNHNN and CDR2 is SYGVQD (reference sequence). The V and J ends lost 3 bases and 3 bases respectively, with 8 bases between them. This CDR3 contains 13 residues.

The chain combines TRBV18 with TRBJ2-1; 12 nucleotides agree with TRBD2. The CDR3 length is 19 residues. V shed 1 base, J shed 1 base, and the junction held 8 bases outside the gene matches. Germline values: CDR1 KGHSH, CDR2 LQKENI. CDR3 sequence: CASSPLELAGGYSYNEQFF. The CDR3 DNA reads TGTGCCAGCTCACCACTGGAACTAGCGGGGGGTTATTCCTACAATGAGCAGTTCTTC. The complete variable domain, with remaining parts taken from reference TRBV18 and TRBJ2-1, reads NAGVMQNPRHLVRRRGQEARLRCSPMKGHSHVYWYRQLPEEGLKFMVYLQKENIIDESGMPKERFSAEFPKEGPSILRIQQVVRGDSAAYFCASSPLELAGGYSYNEQFFGPGTRLTVL.

V is TRBV9 and J is TRBJ2-7; TRBD1 matches at 9 bases. From germline, CDR1 is SGDLS and CDR2 YYNGEE. The CDR3 is made up of 15 amino acids. The V segment lost 4 bases and the J segment 3 bases; nucleotides outside the gene matches: 8. In DNA form, the CDR3 reads TGTGCCAGCAGCCCAACCGGGACAGGGCTCTACGAGCAGTACTTC. Amino acids: CASSPTGTGLYEQYF.

The chain combines TRBV28 with TRBJ1-4, with D possibly TRBD1 on 6 matching bases. V was clipped by 8 bases and J by 7 bases, with 14 bases between them. The germline CDR1 and CDR2 sequences are MDHEN and SYDVKM. This CDR3 spans 13 amino acids. This CDR3 is CASQPGQSEKLFF. CDR3 DNA: TGTGCCAGCCAGCCGGGACAAAGTGAAAAACTGTTTTTT.

The chain joins TRBV28 to TRBJ1-4; D is possibly TRBD1 (6 bases). This CDR3 is 13 amino acids long. V shed 6 bases and J shed 10 bases, with 15 bases lying between them. The germline V gene encodes CDR1 MDHEN and CDR2 SYDVKM. CDR3 sequence: CASSTGGRGKLFF. The CDR3, as DNA: TGTGCCAGCAGCACGGGGGGCCGGGGAAAACTGTTTTTT.

This clone occurred a few times. The V call is TRBV7-8, the J call TRBJ1-5; weak D call: TRBD1 (6 bases). Germline CDR1 is SGHVS and CDR2 is FQNEAQ. The germline V and J ends were trimmed by 1 base and 0 bases, with 13 bases remaining between them. The CDR3 spans 17 residues. The CDR3 DNA follows: TGTGCCAGCAGCTTAGTAACGGACAGAGATAGCAATCAGCCCCAGCATTTT. Its translation is CASSLVTDRDSNQPQHF.